Following are 5 T cell receptor beta chains from one sample sequenced in a study of CD8+CD57+ T cells in acquired aplastic anemia. The TCR beta profiling, which covered VDJ combination and CDR3 sequence, was carried out using genomic DNA as the template. MiXCR, run by TCRdb on the reads, gives a single entry per CDR3 protein. Of 55,000 to 80,000 distinct CDR3 sequences listed, around half are singletons. Material for sequencing was sorted CD4+, CD8+, or CD8+CD57+ T cells (not recorded which) from PBMCs. The receptor source for this set is a human donor in good health, serving as a control.

Worth noting for this clonotype: As the CDR3 is not closed by the conserved phenylalanine or tryptophan, this likely results from a read error. V gene TRBV24-1 combines with J gene TRBJ2-2; no clear D gene. Looked up from germline, CDR1 is KGHDR and CDR2 is SFDVKD. The CDR3 totals 16 residues. V lost 4 bases, J lost 10 bases, and 21 bases lay in between. CDR3 sequence (DNA): TGTGCCACCAGTGACAATACTGGGCCTCGGCTGGAGGAGCTGTTTCTT. Protein: CATSDNTGPRLEELFL.

This clonotype came up a few times. The CDR3 DNA is TGCAGCGTTGACCCGGGACAGGCTTATTCACCCCTCCACTTT. Translating gives CSVDPGQAYSPLHF. V and J are TRBV29-1 and TRBJ1-6; 8 nucleotides agree with TRBD1. CDR1 SQVTM and CDR2 ANQGSEA come from the germline V gene. CDR3 length equals 14 residues. The ends lost 3 bases at V and 8 bases at J; junction bases unmatched: 6.

Ten or more counts support this clonotype. This chain joins TRBV10-1 and TRBJ2-2; 9 bases map to TRBD1. The V gene's germline CDR1 is WNHNN and CDR2 SYGVQD (reference sequence). V shed 4 bases and J 6 bases; nucleotides not matched to a gene: 6. The CDR3 is 15 amino acids. The CDR3, as DNA: TGCGCCAGCAGTGGGGGGGGACAGGGCGCCGGGGAGCTGTTTTTT. It is translated as CASSGGGQGAGELFF.

This clonotype was counted only a few times. CDR3 in amino acids: CASSILSGDTQYF. CDR3 bases: TGTGCCAGTAGTATACTCAGCGGGGATACGCAGTATTTT. V and J are TRBV19 and TRBJ2-3; D is perhaps TRBD2 (6 bases). This CDR3 comprises 13 residues. Trimming shortened V by 2 bases and J by 6 bases, and 9 bases separated the two germline ends. In germline, CDR1 is LNHDA, CDR2 SQIVND (reference sequence).

This clonotype has a count of ten or more. This chain connects TRBV9 to TRBJ1-1; 7 positions agree with TRBD1. CDR1 and CDR2 (germline): SGDLS, YYNGEE. With V trimmed by 0 bases and J by 8 bases, 1 base remained unmatched. The CDR3 loop spans 12 amino acids. The CDR3 DNA reads as TGTGCCAGCAGCGTAGTACAGGGGGAAGCTTTCTTT. This codes for CASSVVQGEAFF.